The sequence of this T cell receptor (beta chain) was determined in a study of response to subunit inactivated influenza vaccine. Trimming left V 6 bases short and J 6 bases short, with 15 bases between. CDR1 is SNHLY and CDR2 is FYNNEI in the germline V gene. CDR3 length equals 14 residues. TCRdb reprocessed the RT-PCR reads with MiXCR, giving one entry per CDR3 protein. The sample consists of hundreds of thousands of distinct CDR3 sequences, about 18% of them appearing once. This clonotype occurred a few times. The clonotype comes from a man in his fifties or sixties who received an inactivated influenza vaccine. The chain joins TRBV2 to TRBJ1-5; TRBD1 is a possible D gene (6 bases). The input for sequencing was PBMCs from blood, taken about 5 days after vaccination. The CDR3 DNA follows: TGTGCCAGCAGGTACAGGGAACGAGGTCAGCCCCAGCATTTT. Its protein product is CASRYRERGQPQHF.